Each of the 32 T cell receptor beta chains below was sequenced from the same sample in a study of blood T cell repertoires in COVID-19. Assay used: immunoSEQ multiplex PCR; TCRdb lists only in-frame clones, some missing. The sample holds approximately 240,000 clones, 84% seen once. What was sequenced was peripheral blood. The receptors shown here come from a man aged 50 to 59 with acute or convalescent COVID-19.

The chain's CDR3 is CASSKLASSTDTQYF. The CDR3 DNA is TGTGCCAGCTCAAAGCTAGCGTCTAGCACAGATACGCAGTATTTT. The chain carries TRBV18 and TRBJ2-3, with D perhaps TRBD2 (6 bases). Germline values: CDR1 KGHSH, CDR2 LQKENI. V was trimmed by 5 bases and J by 0 bases, leaving 12 bases between them. The CDR3 sequence is 15 residues long.

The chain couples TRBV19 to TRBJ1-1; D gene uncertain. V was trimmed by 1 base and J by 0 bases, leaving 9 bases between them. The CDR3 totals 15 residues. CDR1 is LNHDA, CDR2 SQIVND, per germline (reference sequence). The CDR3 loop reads CASSIVGLLNTEAFF. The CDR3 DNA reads TGTGCCAGTAGTATAGTAGGACTCTTGAACACTGAAGCTTTCTTT. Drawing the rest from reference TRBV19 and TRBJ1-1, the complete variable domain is DGGITQSPKYLFRKEGQNVTLSCEQNLNHDAMYWYRQDPGQGLRLIYYSQIVNDFQKGDIAEGYSVSREKKESFPLTVTSAQKNPTAFYLCASSIVGLLNTEAFFGQGTRLTVV.

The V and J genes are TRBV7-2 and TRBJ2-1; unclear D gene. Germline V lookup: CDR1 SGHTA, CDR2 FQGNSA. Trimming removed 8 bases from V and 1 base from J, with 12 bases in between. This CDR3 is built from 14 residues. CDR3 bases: TGTGCCAGCTCTGGGCTGGTTTCCTACAATGAGCAGTTCTTC. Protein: CASSGLVSYNEQFF.

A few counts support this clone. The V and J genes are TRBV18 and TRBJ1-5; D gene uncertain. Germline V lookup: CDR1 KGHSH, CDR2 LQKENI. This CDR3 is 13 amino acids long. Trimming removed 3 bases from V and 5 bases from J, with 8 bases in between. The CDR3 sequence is CASSPAPDQPQHF. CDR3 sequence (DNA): TGTGCCAGCTCACCGGCACCAGATCAGCCCCAGCATTTT.

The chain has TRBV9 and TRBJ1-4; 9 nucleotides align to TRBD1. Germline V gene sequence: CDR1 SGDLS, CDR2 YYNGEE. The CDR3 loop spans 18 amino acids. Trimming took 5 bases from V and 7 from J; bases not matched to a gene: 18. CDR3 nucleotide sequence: TGTGCCAGCAGTCGTACCTCGGGACAGGGCTCCGGGAGTGAAAAACTGTTTTTT. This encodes CASSRTSGQGSGSEKLFF.

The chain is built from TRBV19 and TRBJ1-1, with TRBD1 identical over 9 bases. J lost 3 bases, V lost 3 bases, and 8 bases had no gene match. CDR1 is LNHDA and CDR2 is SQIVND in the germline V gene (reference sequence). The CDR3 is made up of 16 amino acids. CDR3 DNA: TGTGCCAGTAGTATCAAACAGGGGGCGACTGACACTGAAGCTTTCTTT. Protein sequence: CASSIKQGATDTEAFF. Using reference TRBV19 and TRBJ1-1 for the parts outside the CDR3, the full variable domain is DGGITQSPKYLFRKEGQNVTLSCEQNLNHDAMYWYRQDPGQGLRLIYYSQIVNDFQKGDIAEGYSVSREKKESFPLTVTSAQKNPTAFYLCASSIKQGATDTEAFFGQGTRLTVV.

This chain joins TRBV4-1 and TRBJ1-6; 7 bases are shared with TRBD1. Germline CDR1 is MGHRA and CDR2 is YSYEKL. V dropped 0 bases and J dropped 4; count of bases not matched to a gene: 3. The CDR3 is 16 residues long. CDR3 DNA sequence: TGCGCCAGCAGCCAAGAGGGACAGATGTATAATTCACCCCTCCACTTT. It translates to CASSQEGQMYNSPLHF.

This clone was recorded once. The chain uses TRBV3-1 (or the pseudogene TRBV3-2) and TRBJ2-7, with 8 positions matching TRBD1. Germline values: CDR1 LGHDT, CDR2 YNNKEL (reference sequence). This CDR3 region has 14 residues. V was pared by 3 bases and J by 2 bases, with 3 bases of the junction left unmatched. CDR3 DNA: TGTGCCAGCAGCCAGACGGGACAGGCCTACGAGCAGTACTTC. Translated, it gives CASSQTGQAYEQYF.

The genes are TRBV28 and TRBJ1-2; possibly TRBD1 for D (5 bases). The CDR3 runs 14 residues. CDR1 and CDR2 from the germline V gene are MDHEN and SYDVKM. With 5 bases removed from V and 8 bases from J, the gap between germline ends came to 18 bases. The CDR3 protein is CASSPGTWGRGYTF. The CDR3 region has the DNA TGTGCCAGCAGTCCCGGGACTTGGGGACGAGGCTACACCTTC.

The CDR3 is CASSLAQALNSPLHF. The CDR3 nucleotides read TGTGCCAGCAGCTTAGCACAGGCTCTCAATTCACCCCTCCACTTT. V usage is TRBV11-2 and J usage is TRBJ1-6, with D maybe TRBD1 (5 bases). The germline V gene encodes CDR1 SGHAT and CDR2 FQNNGV. This CDR3 contains 15 residues. Trimming removed 1 base from V and 7 bases from J, with 11 bases in between.

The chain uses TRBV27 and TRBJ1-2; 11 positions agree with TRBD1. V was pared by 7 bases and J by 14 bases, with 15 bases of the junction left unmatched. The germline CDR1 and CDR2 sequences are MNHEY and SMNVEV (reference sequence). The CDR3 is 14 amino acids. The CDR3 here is CASTPYSDRGHFTF. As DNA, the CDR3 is TGTGCCAGCACTCCCTATTCGGACAGGGGGCATTTTACCTTC.

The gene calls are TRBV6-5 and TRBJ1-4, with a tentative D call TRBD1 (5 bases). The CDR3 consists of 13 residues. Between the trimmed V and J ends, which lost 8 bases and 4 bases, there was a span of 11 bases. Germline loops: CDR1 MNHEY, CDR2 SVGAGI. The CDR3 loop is CASLHRSNEKLFF. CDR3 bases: TGTGCCAGCTTGCACAGGAGTAATGAAAAACTGTTTTTT.

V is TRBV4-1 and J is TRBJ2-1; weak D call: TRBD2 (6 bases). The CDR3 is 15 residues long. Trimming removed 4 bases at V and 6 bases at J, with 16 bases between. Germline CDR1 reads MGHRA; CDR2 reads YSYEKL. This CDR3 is CASSPSGVRANEQFF. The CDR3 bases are TGCGCCAGCAGCCCTTCGGGGGTTAGGGCCAATGAGCAGTTCTTC.

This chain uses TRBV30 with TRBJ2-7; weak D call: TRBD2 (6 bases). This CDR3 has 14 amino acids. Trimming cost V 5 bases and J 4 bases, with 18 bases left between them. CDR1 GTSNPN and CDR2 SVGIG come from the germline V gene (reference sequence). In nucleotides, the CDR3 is TGTGCCTGGGGGCCGGGCAGTGGGGGGTACGAGCAGTACTTC. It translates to CAWGPGSGGYEQYF.

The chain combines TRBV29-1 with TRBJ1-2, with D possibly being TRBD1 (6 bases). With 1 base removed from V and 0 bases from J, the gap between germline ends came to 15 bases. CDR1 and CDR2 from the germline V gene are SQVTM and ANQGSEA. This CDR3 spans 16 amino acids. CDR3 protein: CSVEGRGGQANYGYTF. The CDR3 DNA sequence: TGCAGCGTTGAAGGAAGGGGGGGCCAAGCTAACTATGGCTACACCTTC.

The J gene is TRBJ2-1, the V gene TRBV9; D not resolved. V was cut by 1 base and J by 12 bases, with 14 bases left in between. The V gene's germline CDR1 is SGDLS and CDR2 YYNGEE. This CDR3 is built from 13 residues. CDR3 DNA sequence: TGTGCCAGCAGCGTAACTTTTGAACGAGGGCAGTTCTTC. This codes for CASSVTFERGQFF.

CDR3: CASSPVPGVNEQYF. The CDR3 DNA reads as TGTGCCAGCTCACCAGTTCCAGGGGTGAACGAGCAGTACTTC. V usage is TRBV18 and J usage is TRBJ2-7; D is possibly TRBD1 (6 bases). The CDR3 runs 14 residues. Germline V gene sequence: CDR1 KGHSH, CDR2 LQKENI. Trimming removed 2 bases from V and 5 bases from J, with 13 bases in between.

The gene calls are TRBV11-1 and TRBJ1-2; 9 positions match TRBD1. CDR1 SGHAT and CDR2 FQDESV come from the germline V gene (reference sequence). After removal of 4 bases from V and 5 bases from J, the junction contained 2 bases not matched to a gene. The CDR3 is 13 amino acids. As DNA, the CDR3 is TGTGCCAGCAGCTCCGACAGGGGGTATGGCTACACCTTC. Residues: CASSSDRGYGYTF.

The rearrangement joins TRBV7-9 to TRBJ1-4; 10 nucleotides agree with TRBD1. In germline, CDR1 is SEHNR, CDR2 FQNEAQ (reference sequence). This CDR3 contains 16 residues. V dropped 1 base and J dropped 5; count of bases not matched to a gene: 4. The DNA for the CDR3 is TGTGCCAGCAGCTTAGGACAGGGGGCTTCAAATGAAAAACTGTTTTTT. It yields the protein CASSLGQGASNEKLFF.

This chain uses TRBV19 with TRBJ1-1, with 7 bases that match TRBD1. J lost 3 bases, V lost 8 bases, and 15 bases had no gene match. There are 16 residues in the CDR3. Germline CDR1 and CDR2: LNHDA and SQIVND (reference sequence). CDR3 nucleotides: TGTGCCAGTGGACCCTCCTCGGGACAGCACTACACTGAAGCTTTCTTT. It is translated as CASGPSSGQHYTEAFF.

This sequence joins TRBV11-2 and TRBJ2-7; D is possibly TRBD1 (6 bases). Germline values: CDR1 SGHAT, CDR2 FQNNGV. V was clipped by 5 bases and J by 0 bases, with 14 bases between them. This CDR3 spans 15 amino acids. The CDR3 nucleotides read TGTGCCAGCAGCCCGGACAGCGGCAACTCCTACGAGCAGTACTTC. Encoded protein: CASSPDSGNSYEQYF. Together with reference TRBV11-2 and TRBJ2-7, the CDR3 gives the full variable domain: EAGVAQSPRYKIIEKRQSVAFWCNPISGHATLYWYQQILGQGPKLLIQFQNNGVVDDSQLPKDRFSAERLKGVDSTLKIQPAKLEDSAVYLCASSPDSGNSYEQYFGPGTRLTVT.

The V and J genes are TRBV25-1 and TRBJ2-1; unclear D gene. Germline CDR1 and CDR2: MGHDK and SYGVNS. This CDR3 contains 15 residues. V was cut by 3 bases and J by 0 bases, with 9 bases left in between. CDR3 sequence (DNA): TGTGCCAGCAGTGATATGACTCGCTCCTACAATGAGCAGTTCTTC. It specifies CASSDMTRSYNEQFF. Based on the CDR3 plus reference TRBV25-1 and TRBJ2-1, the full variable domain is EADIYQTPRYLVIGTGKKITLECSQTMGHDKMYWYQQDPGMELHLIHYSYGVNSTEKGDLSSESTVSRIRTEHFPLTLESARPSHTSQYLCASSDMTRSYNEQFFGPGTRLTVL.

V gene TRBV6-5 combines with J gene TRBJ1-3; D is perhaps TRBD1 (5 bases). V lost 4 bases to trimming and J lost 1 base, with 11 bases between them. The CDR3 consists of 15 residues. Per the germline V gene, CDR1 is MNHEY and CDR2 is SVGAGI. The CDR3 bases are TGTGCCAGCAGTTTGCTTGGGGGGTCTGGAAACACCATATATTTT. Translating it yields CASSLLGGSGNTIYF.

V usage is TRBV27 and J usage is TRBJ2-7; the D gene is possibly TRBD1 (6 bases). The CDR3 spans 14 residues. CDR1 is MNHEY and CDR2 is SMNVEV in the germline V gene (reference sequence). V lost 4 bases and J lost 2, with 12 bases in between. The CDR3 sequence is CASSSLDRTYEQYF. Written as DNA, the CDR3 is TGTGCCAGCAGTTCACTCGACAGGACCTACGAGCAGTACTTC.

The CDR3, as DNA: TGTGCCAGCAGCGCCAGACAGGGTGAGGGAGCTTTCTTT. It yields the protein CASSARQGEGAFF. The V call is TRBV11-2, the J call TRBJ1-1, with 7 bases aligning to TRBD1. J gave up 10 bases and V 5 bases, and 10 bases lay outside the gene matches. CDR3 length equals 13 residues. CDR1 is SGHAT, CDR2 FQNNGV, per germline.

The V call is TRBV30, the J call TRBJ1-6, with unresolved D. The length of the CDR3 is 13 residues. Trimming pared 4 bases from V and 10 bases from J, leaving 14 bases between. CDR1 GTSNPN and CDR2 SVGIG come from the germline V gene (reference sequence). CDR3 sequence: CAWKIAGSSPLHF. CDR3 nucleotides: TGTGCCTGGAAGATTGCGGGAAGCTCACCCCTCCACTTT.

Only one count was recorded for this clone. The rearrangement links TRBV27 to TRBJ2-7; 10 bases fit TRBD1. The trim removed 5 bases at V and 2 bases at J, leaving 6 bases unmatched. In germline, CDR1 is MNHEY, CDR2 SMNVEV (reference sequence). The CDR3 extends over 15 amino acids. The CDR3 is CASSRTGTGAYEQYF. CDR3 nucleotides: TGTGCCAGCAGTAGGACCGGGACAGGGGCCTACGAGCAGTACTTC.

CDR3 coding DNA: TGTGCCAGCAGTGAATCGGGGGGGCCTTGGAATGAGCAGTTCTTC. This translates into CASSESGGPWNEQFF. J is TRBJ2-1 and V is TRBV25-1; 8 nucleotides align to TRBD2. Germline V gene lookup returns CDR1 MGHDK and CDR2 SYGVNS. The CDR3 runs to 15 residues. J was trimmed by 7 bases and V by 1 base; bases with no gene match: 6.

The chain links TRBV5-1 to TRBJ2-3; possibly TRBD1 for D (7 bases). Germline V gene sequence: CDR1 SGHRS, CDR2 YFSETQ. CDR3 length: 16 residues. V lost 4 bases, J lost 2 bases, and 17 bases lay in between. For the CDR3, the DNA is TGCGCCAGCAGCATTCAGGGGGGTCCACACACAGATACGCAGTATTTT. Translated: CASSIQGGPHTDTQYF.

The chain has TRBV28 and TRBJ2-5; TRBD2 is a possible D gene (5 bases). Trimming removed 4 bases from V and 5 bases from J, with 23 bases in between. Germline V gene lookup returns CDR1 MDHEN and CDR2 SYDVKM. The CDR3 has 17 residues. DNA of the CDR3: TGTGCCAGCAGTTCCCAGGACTCCCAAGGAGGTTGGGAGACCCAGTACTTC. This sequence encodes CASSSQDSQGGWETQYF.

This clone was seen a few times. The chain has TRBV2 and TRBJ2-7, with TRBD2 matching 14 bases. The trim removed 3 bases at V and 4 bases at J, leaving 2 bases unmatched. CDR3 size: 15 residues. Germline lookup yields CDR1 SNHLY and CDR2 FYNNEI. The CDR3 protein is CASSEGLAGVYEQYF. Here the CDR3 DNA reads TGTGCCAGCAGTGAGGGACTAGCGGGAGTTTACGAGCAGTACTTC.

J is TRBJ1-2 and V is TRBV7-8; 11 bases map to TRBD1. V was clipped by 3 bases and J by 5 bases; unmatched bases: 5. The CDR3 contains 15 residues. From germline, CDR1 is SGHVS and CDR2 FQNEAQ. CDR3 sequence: CASSFGQGAEYGYTF. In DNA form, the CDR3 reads TGTGCCAGCAGCTTCGGACAGGGGGCAGAGTATGGCTACACCTTC.